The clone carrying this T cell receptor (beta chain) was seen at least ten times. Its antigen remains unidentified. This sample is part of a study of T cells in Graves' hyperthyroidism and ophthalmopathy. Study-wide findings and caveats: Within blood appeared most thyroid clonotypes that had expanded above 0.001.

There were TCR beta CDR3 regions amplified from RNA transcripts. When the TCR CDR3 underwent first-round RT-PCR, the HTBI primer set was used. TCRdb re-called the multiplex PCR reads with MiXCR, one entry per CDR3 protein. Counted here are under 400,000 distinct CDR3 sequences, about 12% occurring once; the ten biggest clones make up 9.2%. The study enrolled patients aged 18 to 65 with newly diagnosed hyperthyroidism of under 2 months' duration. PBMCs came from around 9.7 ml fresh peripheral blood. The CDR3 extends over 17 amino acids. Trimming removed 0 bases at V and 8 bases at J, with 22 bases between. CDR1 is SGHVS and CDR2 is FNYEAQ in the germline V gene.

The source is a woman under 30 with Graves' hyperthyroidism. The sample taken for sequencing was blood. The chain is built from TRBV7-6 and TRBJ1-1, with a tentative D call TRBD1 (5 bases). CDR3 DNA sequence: TGTGCCAGCAGCTTAGCACAAGCCCTAACAGGTACTGCCGAAGCTTTCTTT. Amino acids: CASSLAQALTGTAEAFF.